These 10 T cell receptor beta chains were sequenced from one sample in a study of T cell repertoires in cytomegalovirus infection. TCRdb independently ran MiXCR on the reads; one entry per CDR3 protein. This table holds around 300,000 distinct CDR3 sequences, 25% found once. Sequencing was performed on PBMCs. These TCRs come from a human donor in good health (CMV status not recorded). Some clones in this sample may be carry-over from other donors' samples.

In its sample, this clonotype was seen once. The chain combines TRBV9 with TRBJ1-3; D not resolved. CDR3 length: 14 residues. Per the germline V gene, CDR1 is SGDLS and CDR2 is YYNGEE. V lost 4 bases to trimming and J lost 2 bases, with 10 bases between them. The CDR3 protein is CASSSGSAGNTIYF. The CDR3 nucleotides read TGTGCCAGCAGCAGTGGCTCAGCTGGAAACACCATATATTTT. The variable domain in full, with the rest retrieved from reference TRBV9 and TRBJ1-3, is DSGVTQTPKHLITATGQRVTLRCSPRSGDLSVYWYQQSLDQGLQFLIQYYNGEERAKGNILERFSAQQFPDLHSELNLSSLELGDSALYFCASSSGSAGNTIYFGEGSWLTVV.

V is TRBV7-2 and J is TRBJ2-7, with 9 bases lining up with TRBD2. This CDR3 region has 15 residues. Losses at the gene ends were 3 bases for V and 2 bases for J; bases not matched to a gene: 5. CDR1 is SGHTA, CDR2 FQGNSA, per germline. The CDR3 region is CASSFSLAGPYEQYF. The CDR3, as DNA: TGTGCCAGCAGCTTTAGCCTAGCGGGGCCCTACGAGCAGTACTTC.

The chain joins TRBV4-1 to TRBJ2-7, with 8 bases fitting TRBD1. The CDR3 consists of 16 residues. CDR1 is MGHRA, CDR2 YSYEKL, per germline. V lost 1 base to trimming and J lost 1 base; unmatched junction nucleotides: 6. The CDR3 region is CASSQGPGTGSYEQYF. The CDR3 nucleotides are TGCGCCAGCAGCCAAGGGCCCGGGACAGGATCCTACGAGCAGTACTTC.

This sequence joins TRBV29-1 and TRBJ1-1, with D unclear. V was shortened by 7 bases and J by 3 bases, with 12 bases between the two germline ends. This CDR3 region has 12 residues. CDR1 and CDR2 (germline): SQVTM, ANQGSEA. Here the CDR3 reads CSGGDGDTEAFF. In DNA form, the CDR3 reads TGCAGCGGCGGAGACGGGGACACTGAAGCTTTCTTT.

This chain uses TRBV20-1 with TRBJ1-1, with 8 bases aligning to TRBD1. The CDR3 consists of 13 residues. Germline loops: CDR1 DFQATT, CDR2 SNEGSKA (reference sequence). With V trimmed by 0 bases and J by 12 bases, 9 bases remained unmatched. In nucleotides, the CDR3 is TGCAGTGCTAGAGATGGCCGGACAGGGTGGTCTTTCTTT. The encoded protein is CSARDGRTGWSFF.

The chain employs TRBV4-2 and TRBJ1-1; 8 bases line up with TRBD1. CDR3 size: 17 residues. Trimming at V came to 0 bases and at J to 3 bases, leaving 9 bases not matched to a gene. From germline, CDR1 is LGHNA and CDR2 YNFKEQ. CDR3 coding DNA: TGTGCCAGCAGCCAAGATGGGCCGACAGGGGTTGACACTGAAGCTTTCTTT. As protein: CASSQDGPTGVDTEAFF.

This clonotype has a handful of counts. The chain employs TRBV29-1 and TRBJ1-3, with unresolved D. V lost 5 bases, J lost 0 bases, and 11 bases lay in between. This CDR3 spans 14 amino acids. CDR1 is SQVTM, CDR2 ANQGSEA, per germline. CDR3 sequence: CSVMSTSSGNTIYF. For the CDR3, the DNA is TGCAGCGTTATGTCAACCAGCTCTGGAAACACCATATATTTT.

This clonotype was seen a few times. This chain links TRBV11-2 with TRBJ1-2, with a weak D call TRBD1 (6 bases). There are 17 residues in the CDR3. Trimming cost V 1 base and J 6 bases, with 21 bases left between them. Germline values: CDR1 SGHAT, CDR2 FQNNGV. The CDR3 protein is CASSLVRGKTYGNGYTF. DNA of the CDR3: TGTGCCAGCAGCTTAGTCAGGGGCAAAACCTATGGCAATGGCTACACCTTC.

The chain uses TRBV23-1 and TRBJ2-4; possibly TRBD1 for D (6 bases). TRBV23-1 belongs to the ORF category, with a function that is uncertain. CDR3 size: 16 residues. Deletions cut 4 bases from V and 0 bases from J, with 13 bases between. As DNA, the CDR3 is TGCGCCAGCAGTCCCCGGACAGAACTAGCCAAAAACATTCAGTACTTC. Translated: CASSPRTELAKNIQYF.

This clonotype was seen many times. The CDR3 loop reads CAISESTSGLPTDTQYF. CDR3 in DNA: TGTGCCATCAGTGAGTCCACTAGCGGACTACCCACAGATACGCAGTATTTT. The V and J genes are TRBV10-3 and TRBJ2-3; 8 positions match TRBD2. Germline loops: CDR1 ENHRY, CDR2 SYGVKD. The CDR3 totals 17 residues. V was pared by 0 bases and J by 2 bases, with 7 bases of the junction left unmatched.